Below are 27 T cell receptor beta chains sequenced from a single sample in a study of blood T cell repertoires in COVID-19. Libraries were prepared by immunoSEQ multiplex PCR; TCRdb keeps only in-frame clonotypes and omits some of them. The sample has tens of thousands of clones, roughly four fifths seen once. Sequencing was done on a sample of peripheral blood. The receptors were gathered from a human donor in a cohort sampled during active COVID-19.

This clone was observed a single time. The rearrangement joins TRBV4-1 to TRBJ1-1; 9 bases line up with TRBD1. J lost 4 bases, V lost 1 base, and 4 bases had no gene match. This CDR3 spans 15 amino acids. Germline loops: CDR1 MGHRA, CDR2 YSYEKL. CDR3 nucleotides: TGCGCCAGCAGCCAAGGGGACAGGGATCTCACTGAAGCTTTCTTT. This translates into CASSQGDRDLTEAFF.

This chain uses TRBV6-4 with TRBJ2-5; weak D call: TRBD1 (6 bases). The CDR3 runs 15 residues. Germline-derived CDR1 and CDR2 are MRHNA and SNTAGT. V was clipped by 7 bases and J by 5 bases, with 20 bases between them. The CDR3: CASTSGLPRGETQYF. For the CDR3, the DNA is TGTGCCAGCACCTCGGGGCTGCCTAGGGGGGAGACCCAGTACTTC.

The rearrangement joins TRBV19 to TRBJ1-5; possibly TRBD1 for D (5 bases). This CDR3 is built from 15 residues. Trimming took 6 bases from V and 3 from J, leaving 15 bases between them. Germline CDR1 and CDR2: LNHDA and SQIVND (reference sequence). CDR3 nucleotides: TGTGCCAGTAGACCCCTTCGACAGAACAATCAGCCCCAGCATTTT. It is translated as CASRPLRQNNQPQHF.

This chain connects TRBV19 to TRBJ2-3; the match to TRBD2 covers 7 bases. This CDR3 comprises 15 residues. V lost 4 bases and J lost 2; bases outside the gene matches: 6. Per the germline V gene, CDR1 is LNHDA and CDR2 is SQIVND (reference sequence). The CDR3 region has the DNA TGTGCCAGTAGTAGACTAGCAAAGGCCACAGATACGCAGTATTTT. As protein: CASSRLAKATDTQYF.

The rearrangement links TRBV9 to TRBJ2-2, with D tentatively TRBD1 (5 bases). The CDR3 loop spans 13 amino acids. Looked up from germline, CDR1 is SGDLS and CDR2 is YYNGEE. The ends were cut back, 5 bases at V and 5 bases at J, with 10 bases in the middle. CDR3: CASRLDTTGELFF. The CDR3 DNA sequence: TGTGCCAGCAGATTGGACACGACCGGGGAGCTGTTTTTT.

J is TRBJ2-1 and V is TRBV19, with 9 bases fitting TRBD2. This CDR3 is 13 amino acids long. Germline assignment: CDR1 LNHDA and CDR2 SQIVND (reference sequence). V shed 11 bases and J 2 bases; nucleotides not matched to a gene: 4. The CDR3 is CAAGGWAYNEQFF. In DNA, the CDR3 is TGTGCCGCGGGAGGGTGGGCCTACAATGAGCAGTTCTTC.

The chain employs TRBV6-5 and TRBJ2-5; 10 bases agree with TRBD1. Germline CDR1 MNHEY, CDR2 SVGAGI. This CDR3 comprises 15 residues. After removal of 2 bases from V and 4 bases from J, the junction contained 4 bases not matched to a gene. The CDR3 protein is CASSYDRGRGETQYF. The DNA for the CDR3 is TGTGCCAGCAGTTACGACAGGGGGCGAGGAGAGACCCAGTACTTC.

The chain is built from TRBV9 and TRBJ1-3; no clear D gene. The V gene's germline CDR1 is SGDLS and CDR2 YYNGEE. This CDR3 has 14 amino acids. V shed 6 bases and J shed 0 bases, with 10 bases lying between them. The CDR3 bases are TGTGCCAGCACCGCCTGGAGCTCTGGAAACACCATATATTTT. It translates to CASTAWSSGNTIYF.

The genes are TRBV6-6 and TRBJ2-5; 7 nucleotides match TRBD2. CDR3 length: 17 residues. Germline CDR1 is MNHNY and CDR2 is SVGAGI (reference sequence). Germline trimming cut 5 bases from V and 1 base from J; bases unmatched to any gene: 13. For the CDR3, the DNA is TGTGCCAGCAGTCCCCTCGCTCAGTTAGCGGGCCAAGAGACCCAGTACTTC. Its protein is CASSPLAQLAGQETQYF.

The genes are TRBV28 and TRBJ2-3; 7 bases are a match to TRBD2. Germline V gene sequence: CDR1 MDHEN, CDR2 SYDVKM. This CDR3 has 20 residues. Trimming took 4 bases from V and 0 from J; bases not matched to a gene: 19. CDR3 region: CASSSPSSGPTTFSTDTQYF. The DNA of the CDR3 is TGTGCCAGCAGTTCCCCATCTAGCGGACCTACAACCTTTAGCACAGATACGCAGTATTTT.

This chain links TRBV28 with TRBJ1-6, with 7 bases aligning to TRBD1. J was trimmed by 7 bases and V by 7 bases; bases with no gene match: 10. CDR1 is MDHEN, CDR2 SYDVKM, per germline. The CDR3 has 15 residues. CDR3 in amino acids: CASISPTGRNSPLHF. The CDR3 coding sequence is TGTGCCAGCATTTCCCCGACAGGGCGAAATTCACCCCTCCACTTT. Using reference TRBV28 and TRBJ1-6 for the parts outside the CDR3, the full variable domain is DVKVTQSSRYLVKRTGEKVFLECVQDMDHENMFWYRQDPGLGLRLIYFSYDVKMKEKGDIPEGYSVSREKKERFSLILESASTNQTSMYLCASISPTGRNSPLHFGNGTRLTVT.

The rearrangement joins TRBV9 to TRBJ1-4; tentative D call: TRBD1 (6 bases). CDR1 is SGDLS and CDR2 is YYNGEE in the germline V gene. This CDR3 has 14 amino acids. The V gene lost 2 bases and the J gene lost 4 bases, with 9 bases spanning the gap. The CDR3 region has the DNA TGTGCCAGCAGCGTCCGACAGGATAATGAAAAACTGTTTTTT. This codes for CASSVRQDNEKLFF.

V gene TRBV12-3 or TRBV12-4 combines with J gene TRBJ2-7; no reliable D call. V was cut by 2 bases and J by 2 bases, with 7 bases left in between. The CDR3 totals 13 residues. The CDR3 here is CASSLKSAYEQYF. The CDR3 DNA is TGTGCCAGCAGTTTAAAGTCAGCCTACGAGCAGTACTTC.

The rearrangement links TRBV15 to TRBJ1-1, with 7 bases aligning to TRBD1. Per the germline V gene, CDR1 is LNHNV and CDR2 is YYDKDF (reference sequence). V lost 5 bases, J lost 4 bases, and 7 bases stayed unmatched. The CDR3 has 14 amino acids. The CDR3 region has the DNA TGTGCCACCAGCCGCAGCCGGGACAGCACTGAAGCTTTCTTT. Translating it yields CATSRSRDSTEAFF.

The rearrangement joins TRBV3-1 (or the pseudogene TRBV3-2) to TRBJ2-7; D not certain. Germline V gene sequence: CDR1 LGHDT, CDR2 YNNKEL (reference sequence). Trimming took off 6 bases at V and 5 bases at J, with 17 bases between the two ends. The CDR3 runs 14 residues. The CDR3 protein is CASSIATGSDEQYF. The DNA of the CDR3 is TGTGCCAGCAGTATAGCTACCGGCAGCGACGAGCAGTACTTC.

This rearrangement joins TRBV3-1 (or the pseudogene TRBV3-2) to TRBJ2-3; 9 bases fit TRBD2. The CDR3 loop spans 17 amino acids. The germline CDR1 and CDR2 sequences are LGHDT and YNNKEL (reference sequence). V shed 2 bases and J 1 base; nucleotides not matched to a gene: 7. The CDR3 loop reads CASSQTVERGGTDTQYF. The DNA of the CDR3 is TGTGCCAGCAGCCAAACGGTGGAGCGGGGGGGCACAGATACGCAGTATTTT.

The rearrangement joins TRBV19 to TRBJ2-1, with 9 bases lining up with TRBD2. After removal of 4 bases from V and 7 bases from J, the junction contained 8 bases not matched to a gene. The CDR3 is 15 amino acids. Germline CDR1 LNHDA, CDR2 SQIVND (reference sequence). CDR3 bases: TGTGCCAGTAGTACCCGGACTAGCGTATGGAATGAGCAGTTCTTC. Protein sequence: CASSTRTSVWNEQFF.

This chain joins TRBV7-2 and TRBJ2-1, with 9 bases lining up with TRBD2. Germline assignment: CDR1 SGHTA and CDR2 FQGNSA. There are 16 residues in the CDR3. V dropped 1 base and J dropped 8; count of bases not matched to a gene: 9. The CDR3 coding sequence is TGTGCCAGCAGCTTAGGGTGGCGGGGGGGCACCGATGAGCAGTTCTTC. Protein product: CASSLGWRGGTDEQFF.

The V gene is TRBV18, the J gene TRBJ2-1; 12 nucleotides match TRBD1. Losses at the gene ends were 5 bases for V and 12 bases for J; bases not matched to a gene: 8. Germline lookup yields CDR1 KGHSH and CDR2 LQKENI. The CDR3 length is 14 residues. The CDR3 spells CASSSRDRGPGQFF. CDR3 nucleotides: TGTGCCAGCTCATCCCGGGACAGGGGGCCCGGGCAGTTCTTC.

The chain employs TRBV11-2 and TRBJ2-3; 10 positions match TRBD2. The CDR3 totals 16 residues. In germline, CDR1 is SGHAT, CDR2 FQNNGV. V was clipped by 6 bases and J by 2 bases; unmatched bases: 8. CDR3 bases: TGTGCCAGCAGACAAGAAGCGGGGGGGTTCACAGATACGCAGTATTTT. It specifies CASRQEAGGFTDTQYF.

V and J are TRBV6-5 and TRBJ1-6, with unresolved D. This CDR3 has 15 amino acids. Germline V gene data show CDR1 as MNHEY and CDR2 as SVGAGI. Trimming took off 6 bases at V and 14 bases at J, with 23 bases between the two ends. The CDR3 protein is CASRRTDGLTLALHF. DNA for the CDR3: TGTGCCAGCAGGAGAACAGATGGCCTCACACTGGCCCTCCACTTT.

The sample holds one count of this clone. The V gene is TRBV28, the J gene TRBJ2-4; 11 nucleotides agree with TRBD1. Germline CDR1 is MDHEN and CDR2 is SYDVKM. Trimming cost V 2 bases and J 2 bases; bases outside gene matches: 2. This CDR3 has 16 residues. CDR3 residues: CASSLGTGGTKNIQYF. As DNA, the CDR3 is TGTGCCAGCAGTTTAGGGACAGGGGGGACCAAAAACATTCAGTACTTC.

The gene calls are TRBV10-3 and TRBJ1-6; 8 bases map to TRBD1. CDR3 length: 16 amino acids. Germline CDR1 ENHRY, CDR2 SYGVKD. After removal of 5 bases from V and 4 bases from J, the junction contained 7 bases not matched to a gene. The CDR3 coding sequence is TGTGCCATCAGTCCTCAGGGGGCAGGGTATAATTCACCCCTCCACTTT. Amino acids: CAISPQGAGYNSPLHF.

This clone was found once. CDR3 sequence reads: CASSYHSGGESDEQYF. The CDR3 DNA sequence: TGTGCCAGCAGTTACCACTCGGGAGGGGAATCCGACGAGCAGTACTTC. The chain is built from TRBV6-5 and TRBJ2-7; 8 positions agree with TRBD2. Germline CDR1 and CDR2: MNHEY and SVGAGI. With 2 bases clipped from V and 5 bases from J, the junction kept 11 bases outside the gene matches. The CDR3 length is 16 residues.

The rearrangement links TRBV6-2 or TRBV6-3 to TRBJ2-3, with 10 positions matching TRBD2. The CDR3 spans 17 residues. V was clipped by 5 bases and J by 4 bases; unmatched bases: 12. Germline V gene sequence: CDR1 MNHEY, CDR2 SVGEGT. CDR3 amino acids: CASSRIGGTSVPDTQYF. DNA for the CDR3: TGTGCCAGCAGTCGGATTGGGGGGACTAGCGTCCCAGATACGCAGTATTTT.

This sequence joins TRBV4-1 and TRBJ2-7; D not resolved. Between the trimmed V and J ends, which lost 2 bases and 1 base, there was a span of 9 bases. The CDR3 extends over 14 amino acids. Germline V lookup: CDR1 MGHRA, CDR2 YSYEKL. The CDR3 sequence is CASSQKEPSYEQYF. CDR3 in DNA: TGCGCCAGCAGCCAAAAGGAGCCTTCCTACGAGCAGTACTTC.

This rearrangement joins TRBV2 to TRBJ2-1, with TRBD1 matching over 7 bases. CDR3 size: 15 residues. The germline V gene has CDR1 SNHLY and CDR2 FYNNEI. Losses at the gene ends were 6 bases for V and 2 bases for J; bases not matched to a gene: 7. DNA of the CDR3: TGTGCCAGCAGGCCTCGGGACAGTCCCTACAATGAGCAGTTCTTC. It translates to CASRPRDSPYNEQFF. Full variable domain (rest looked up from reference TRBV2 and TRBJ2-1): EPEVTQTPSHQVTQMGQEVILRCVPISNHLYFYWYRQILGQKVEFLVSFYNNEISEKSEIFDDQFSVERPDGSNFTLKIRSTKLEDSAMYFCASRPRDSPYNEQFFGPGTRLTVL.